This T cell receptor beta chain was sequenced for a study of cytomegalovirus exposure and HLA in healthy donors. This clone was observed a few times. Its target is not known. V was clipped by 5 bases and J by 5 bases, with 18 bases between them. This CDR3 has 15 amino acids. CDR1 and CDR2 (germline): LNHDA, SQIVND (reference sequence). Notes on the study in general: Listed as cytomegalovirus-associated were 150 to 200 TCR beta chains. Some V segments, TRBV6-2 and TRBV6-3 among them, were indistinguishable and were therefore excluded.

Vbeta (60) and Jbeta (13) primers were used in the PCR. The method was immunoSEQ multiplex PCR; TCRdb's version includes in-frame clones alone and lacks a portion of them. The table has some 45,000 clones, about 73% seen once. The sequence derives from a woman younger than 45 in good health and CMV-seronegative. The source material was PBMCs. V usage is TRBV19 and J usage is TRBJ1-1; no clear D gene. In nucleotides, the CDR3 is TGTGCCAGTAGTGGCCCGGCAGGAGGAAATACTGAAGCTTTCTTT. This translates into CASSGPAGGNTEAFF.